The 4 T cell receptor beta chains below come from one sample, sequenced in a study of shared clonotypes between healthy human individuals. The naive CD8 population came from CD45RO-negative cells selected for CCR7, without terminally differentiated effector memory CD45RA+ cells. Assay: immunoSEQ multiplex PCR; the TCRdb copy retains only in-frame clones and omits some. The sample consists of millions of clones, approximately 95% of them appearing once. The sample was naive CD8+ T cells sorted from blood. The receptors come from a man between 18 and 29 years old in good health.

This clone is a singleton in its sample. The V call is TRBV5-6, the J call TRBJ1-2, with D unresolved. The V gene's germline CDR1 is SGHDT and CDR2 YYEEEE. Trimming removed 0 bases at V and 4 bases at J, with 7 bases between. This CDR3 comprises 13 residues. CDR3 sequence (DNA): TGTGCCAGCAGCTTGGGCCCCAGCTATGGCTACACCTTC. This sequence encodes CASSLGPSYGYTF.

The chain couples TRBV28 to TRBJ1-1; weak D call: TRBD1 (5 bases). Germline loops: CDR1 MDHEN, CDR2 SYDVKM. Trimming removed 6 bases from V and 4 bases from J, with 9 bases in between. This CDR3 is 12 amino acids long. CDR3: CASRGLGTEAFF. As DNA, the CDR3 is TGTGCCAGCAGGGGGCTAGGCACTGAAGCTTTCTTT.

CDR3 in amino acids: CACVGQLDSYEQYF. The CDR3, as DNA: TGTGCCTGTGTGGGACAATTAGATTCCTACGAGCAGTACTTC. The chain combines TRBV30 with TRBJ2-7, with TRBD1 as a possible D gene (6 bases). This CDR3 has 14 amino acids. V was clipped by 6 bases and J by 1 base, with 16 bases between them. Per germline, CDR1 GTSNPN and CDR2 SVGIG (reference sequence).

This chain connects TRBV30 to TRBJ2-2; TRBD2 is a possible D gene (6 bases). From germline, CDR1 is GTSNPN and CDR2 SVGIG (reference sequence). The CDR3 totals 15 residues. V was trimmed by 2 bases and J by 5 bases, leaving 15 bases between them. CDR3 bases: TGTGCCTGGAGTTATGTCTCGGCGGGAACCGGGGAGCTGTTTTTT. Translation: CAWSYVSAGTGELFF.